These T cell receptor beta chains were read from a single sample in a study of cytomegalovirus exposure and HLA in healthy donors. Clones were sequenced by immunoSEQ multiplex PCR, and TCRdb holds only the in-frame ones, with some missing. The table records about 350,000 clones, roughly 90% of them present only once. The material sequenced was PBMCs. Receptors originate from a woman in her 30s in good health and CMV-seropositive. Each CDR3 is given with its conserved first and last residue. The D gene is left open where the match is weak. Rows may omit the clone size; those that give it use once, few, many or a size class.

TGTGCCAGCGGCAGGGGGCATGGCTCCACAGATACGCAGTATTTT,CASGRGHGSTDTQYF,TRBD1,15,once,TRBJ2-3,TRBV6-1
TGTGCCAGCAGCGTAGTTAAGAACACTGAAGCTTTCTTT,CASSVVKNTEAFF,NA,13,few,TRBJ1-1,TRBV9
TGTGCCAGCAGCTTAGGGCAGGGGGAATACGAGCAGTACTTC,CASSLGQGEYEQYF,TRBD1,14,NA,TRBJ2-7,TRBV7-2
TGTGCCAGCAGCTTTCCCGGCGGGACAGGGGGCGAGGAGCAGTACTTC,CASSFPGGTGGEEQYF,TRBD1,16,NA,TRBJ2-7,TRBV7-9
TGTGCCAGCAGTTTAATGAGCGGATTTAGCTCCTACGAGCAGTACTTC,CASSLMSGFSSYEQYF,NA,16,NA,TRBJ2-7,TRBV27
TGTGCCAGCAGCGCCCTGGACAGTTCTTACGAGCAGTACTTC,CASSALDSSYEQYF,NA,14,NA,TRBJ2-7,TRBV9
TGTGCCTGGCTACAGGGGGCGAAGAACACTGAAGCTTTCTTT,CAWLQGAKNTEAFF,TRBD1,14,NA,TRBJ1-1,TRBV30
TGTGCCAGCAGCGTAGCGACTAGCGGAATATACGAGCAGTACTTC,CASSVATSGIYEQYF,TRBD2,15,once,TRBJ2-7,TRBV9
TGCAGCGTTGCCAGGTCCGAAGCTTTCTTT,CSVARSEAFF,NA,10,NA,TRBJ1-1,TRBV29-1
TGTGCCACCAGCAGAACGGGACAGTCCTACGAGCAGTACTTC,CATSRTGQSYEQYF,TRBD1,14,NA,TRBJ2-7,TRBV15
TGTGCCAGCAGCTTAAGCAGGGTCAATGAGCAGTTCTTC,CASSLSRVNEQFF,NA,13,NA,TRBJ2-1,TRBV7-7
TGTGCCAGCAGCGCACGAAAGGGAGGCAATGAGCAGTTCTTC,CASSARKGGNEQFF,NA,14,NA,TRBJ2-1,TRBV9
TGTGCCAGCAGCCGCCAACTAGCGGGGAGCACAGATACGCAGTATTTT,CASSRQLAGSTDTQYF,TRBD2,16,NA,TRBJ2-3,TRBV14
TGCGCCAGCAGCTTACTAGGTGTTGGGGCCAACGTCCTGACTTTC,CASSLLGVGANVLTF,NA,15,few,TRBJ2-6,TRBV5-1
TGTGCCAGCAGCCAGACAGTGGGCAATCAGCCCCAGCATTTT,CASSQTVGNQPQHF,NA,14,NA,TRBJ1-5,TRBV7-9
TGTGCCAGCTCACCTGTCAGGTCCCGCACAGATACGCAGTATTTT,CASSPVRSRTDTQYF,NA,15,NA,TRBJ2-3,TRBV18
TGTGCCAGCAGCCAAGCTACAGATACGCAGTATTTT,CASSQATDTQYF,NA,12,NA,TRBJ2-3,TRBV4-2
TGTGCCAGCAGCTTGGGGGGGCTGGCTTACGAGCAGTACTTC,CASSLGGLAYEQYF,NA,14,NA,TRBJ2-7,TRBV7-3
TGTGCCAGCAGCCCGGCTAGGGGGGCTCGGTGGGACTTC,CASSPARGARWDF,NA,13,NA,TRBJ2-5,TRBV11-2
TGTGCCAGCAGGAATGGAGAGGAAGAGACCCAGTACTTC,CASRNGEEETQYF,NA,13,few,TRBJ2-5,TRBV9
TGTGCCAGCAGCTTCGGGGACAGGGGAGGCGTAGATGGCTACACCTTC,CASSFGDRGGVDGYTF,TRBD1,16,NA,TRBJ1-2,TRBV7-9
TGTGCCAGCAGCTATAATACGGGAAGGGACGAGCAGTACTTC,CASSYNTGRDEQYF,NA,14,NA,TRBJ2-7,TRBV5-6
TGCGCCAGCAGCTCTGGACTAGCGGGGAACCTAGCCAAAAACATTCAGTACTTC,CASSSGLAGNLAKNIQYF,TRBD2,18,NA,TRBJ2-4,TRBV5-1
TGTGCCAGCACTTCTTGGAGGGGGGGGAACACCGGGGAGCTGTTTTTT,CASTSWRGGNTGELFF,NA,16,NA,TRBJ2-2,TRBV6-6
TGTGCCAGCAGCTTGGGGACTAGCTGGGACGAGCAGTACTTC,CASSLGTSWDEQYF,TRBD2,14,NA,TRBJ2-7,TRBV5-6
TGTGCCAGCAGCCCTTATACGACTAGCTGGAGCACAGATACGCAGTATTTT,CASSPYTTSWSTDTQYF,TRBD2,17,once,TRBJ2-3,TRBV14
TGCGCCAGCAGCTTGGCTGGACAGCAAGAGACCCAGTACTTC,CASSLAGQQETQYF,NA,14,once,TRBJ2-5,TRBV5-1
TGTGCCAGCGCCGATACTACCTCCTACAATGAGCAGTTCTTC,CASADTTSYNEQFF,NA,14,NA,TRBJ2-1,TRBV2
TGTGCCAGCAGCCCAGACCCGAGCGACATTCAGTACTTC,CASSPDPSDIQYF,NA,13,NA,TRBJ2-4,TRBV11-2
TGTGCCACCAGCAGAGAGGCGTTGAACACTGAAGCTTTCTTT,CATSREALNTEAFF,NA,14,few,TRBJ1-1,TRBV15
TGTGCCAGCAGCGTAGAGGGGGGGCTCTCCTACAATGAGCAGTTCTTC,CASSVEGGLSYNEQFF,NA,16,NA,TRBJ2-1,TRBV9
TGTGCCAGCAGTGACTCTAGCGGGAGCAGATCCTACGAGCAGTACTTC,CASSDSSGSRSYEQYF,TRBD2,16,NA,TRBJ2-7,TRBV25-1
TGTGCCAGCAGTGAATGGGACACCGATGGCTACACCTTC,CASSEWDTDGYTF,NA,13,NA,TRBJ1-2,TRBV25-1
TGTGCCACCAGCCAATCAGGAGTCTACGAGCAGTACTTC,CATSQSGVYEQYF,NA,13,NA,TRBJ2-7,TRBV15
TGTGCCAGCAGGACAATACAGGGGGTCTATGGCTACACCTTC,CASRTIQGVYGYTF,TRBD1,14,NA,TRBJ1-2,TRBV28
TGTGCCAGCATCCTAGATACGCAGTATTTT,CASILDTQYF,NA,10,NA,TRBJ2-3,TRBV21-1
TGTGCCAGTAGGGACTCGGGGGGCTCCTACAATGAGCAGTTCTTC,CASRDSGGSYNEQFF,TRBD2,15,NA,TRBJ2-1,TRBV19
TGCGCCAGCAGCTTGGGGGGGGCTGGAAGCTATGAGCAGTTCTTC,CASSLGGAGSYEQFF,NA,15,NA,TRBJ2-1,TRBV5-1
TGTGCCAGCAGCCTTGGGACAGAGAACACCGGGGAGCTGTTTTTT,CASSLGTENTGELFF,TRBD1,15,once,TRBJ2-2,TRBV9